This T cell receptor (beta chain) was identified during a study of control samples from healthy donors and cancer patients. The ends were cut back, 0 bases at V and 5 bases at J, with 5 bases in the middle. Per germline, CDR1 GTSNPN and CDR2 SVGIG (reference sequence). CDR3 size: 11 residues. Here immunoSEQ multiplex PCR was the method, and the copy in TCRdb shows in-frame clones only, minus some. This sample has roughly 200,000 clones, with roughly 94% found just once. The origin of this receptor is a man aged 45-65 years in good health. The rearrangement links TRBV30 to TRBJ2-7; unclear D gene. What was sequenced was blood. The CDR3 DNA is TGTGCCTGGAGTGTAATGAACGAGCAGTACTTC. This gives the protein CAWSVMNEQYF.